The clone carrying this TCR beta chain was picked up a small number of times. In germline, CDR1 is SGHRS, CDR2 YFSETQ. Germline trimming cut 3 bases from V and 0 bases from J; bases unmatched to any gene: 5. The CDR3 length is 15 residues. The record originates from a study of blood T cell repertoires in COVID-19. In the study overall: Material from acute and convalescent COVID-19 was sourced from the United States, Italy and Spain. Sample material is recorded as cDNA or gDNA derived from T cells, B-cell-depleted T cells, or PBMCs.

Original data processing: Estimation of nucleated cell counts was performed using reference gene primer amplification. Clones were read by immunoSEQ multiplex PCR, and TCRdb kept only the in-frame ones, dropping some. The V and J calls and clone size come from that table; D and trimming were worked out from the DNA. The sample has 120,000 or so clones; 55% to 70% are singletons. The chain uses TRBV5-1 and TRBJ1-1; 7 positions match TRBD1. Sequenced input: peripheral blood. This sequence originates from a woman in her 70s with acute or convalescent COVID-19. The CDR3 loop is CASSWAGQLNTEAFF. CDR3 in DNA: TGCGCCAGCAGCTGGGCGGGACAGTTGAACACTGAAGCTTTCTTT.